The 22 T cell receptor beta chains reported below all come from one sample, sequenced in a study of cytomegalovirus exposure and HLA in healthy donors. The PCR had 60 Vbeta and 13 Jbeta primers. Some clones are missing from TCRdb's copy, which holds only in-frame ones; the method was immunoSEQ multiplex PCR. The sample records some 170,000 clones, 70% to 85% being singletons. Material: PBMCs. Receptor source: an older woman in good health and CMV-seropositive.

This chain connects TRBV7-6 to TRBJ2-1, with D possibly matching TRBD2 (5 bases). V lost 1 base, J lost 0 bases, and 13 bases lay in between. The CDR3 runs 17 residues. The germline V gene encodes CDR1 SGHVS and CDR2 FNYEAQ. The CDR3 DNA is TGTGCCAGCAGCTTAGAACTGACGGGAACCTCCTACAATGAGCAGTTCTTC. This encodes CASSLELTGTSYNEQFF.

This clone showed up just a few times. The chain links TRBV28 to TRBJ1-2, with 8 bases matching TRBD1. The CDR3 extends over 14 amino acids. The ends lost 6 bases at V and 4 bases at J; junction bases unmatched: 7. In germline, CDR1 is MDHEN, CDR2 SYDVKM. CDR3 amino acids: CASSRGDRSYGYTF. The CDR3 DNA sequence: TGTGCCAGCAGCCGAGGGGACAGGAGCTATGGCTACACCTTC.

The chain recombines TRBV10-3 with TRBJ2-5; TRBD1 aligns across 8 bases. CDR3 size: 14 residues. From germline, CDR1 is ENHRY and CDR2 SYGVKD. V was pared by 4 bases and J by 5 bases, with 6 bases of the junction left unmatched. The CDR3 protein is CAISGAGGRETQYF. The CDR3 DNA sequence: TGTGCCATCAGTGGGGCAGGGGGCAGGGAGACCCAGTACTTC.

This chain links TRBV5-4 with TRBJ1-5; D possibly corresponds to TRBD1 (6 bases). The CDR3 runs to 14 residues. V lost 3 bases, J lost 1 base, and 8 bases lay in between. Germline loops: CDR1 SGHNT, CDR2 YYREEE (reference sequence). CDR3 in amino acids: CASSYQGSNQPQHF. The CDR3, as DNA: TGTGCCAGCAGCTACCAGGGGAGCAATCAGCCCCAGCATTTT. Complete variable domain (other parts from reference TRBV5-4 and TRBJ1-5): ETGVTQSPTHLIKTRGQQVTLRCSSQSGHNTVSWYQQALGQGPQFIFQYYREEENGRGNFPPRFSGLQFPNYSSELNVNALELDDSALYLCASSYQGSNQPQHFGDGTRLSIL.

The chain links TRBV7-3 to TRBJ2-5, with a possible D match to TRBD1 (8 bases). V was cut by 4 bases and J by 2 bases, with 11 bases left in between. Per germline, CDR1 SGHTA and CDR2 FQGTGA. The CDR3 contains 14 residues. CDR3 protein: CASSSQGGQETQYF. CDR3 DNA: TGTGCCAGCAGCTCACAGGGGGGGCAAGAGACCCAGTACTTC.

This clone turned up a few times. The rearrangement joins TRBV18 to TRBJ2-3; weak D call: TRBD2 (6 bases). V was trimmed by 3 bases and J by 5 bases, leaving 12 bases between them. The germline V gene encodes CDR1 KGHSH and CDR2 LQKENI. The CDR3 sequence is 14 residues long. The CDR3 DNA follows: TGTGCCAGCTCACCGGGACTCGCGTTAGATACGCAGTATTTT. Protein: CASSPGLALDTQYF. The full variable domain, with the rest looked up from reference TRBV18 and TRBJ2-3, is NAGVMQNPRHLVRRRGQEARLRCSPMKGHSHVYWYRQLPEEGLKFMVYLQKENIIDESGMPKERFSAEFPKEGPSILRIQQVVRGDSAAYFCASSPGLALDTQYFGPGTRLTVL.

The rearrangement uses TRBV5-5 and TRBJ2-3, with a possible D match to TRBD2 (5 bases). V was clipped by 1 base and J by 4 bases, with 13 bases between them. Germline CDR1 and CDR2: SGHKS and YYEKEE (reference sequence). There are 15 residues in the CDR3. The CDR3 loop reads CASSLLWLAADTQYF. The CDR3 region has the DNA TGTGCCAGCAGCTTGTTATGGCTAGCAGCAGATACGCAGTATTTT.

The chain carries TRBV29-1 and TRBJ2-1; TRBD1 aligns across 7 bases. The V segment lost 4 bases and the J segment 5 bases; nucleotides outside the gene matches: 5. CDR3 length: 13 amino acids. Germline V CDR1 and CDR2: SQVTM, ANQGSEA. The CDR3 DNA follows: TGCAGCGTTGTAAAGGGGGCGGACAATGAGCAGTTCTTC. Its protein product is CSVVKGADNEQFF.

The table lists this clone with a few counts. CDR3 bases: TGTGCCTGGAATCCGGGGGGAATCAATCAGCCCCAGCATTTT. Protein sequence: CAWNPGGINQPQHF. V and J are TRBV30 and TRBJ1-5, with a possible D match to TRBD1 (5 bases). The CDR3 loop spans 14 amino acids. Germline loops: CDR1 GTSNPN, CDR2 SVGIG (reference sequence). Deletions cut 4 bases from V and 3 bases from J, with 13 bases between.

The CDR3 DNA reads as TGCAGTCTAGCCGTCACAGATACGCAGTATTTT. It codes for CSLAVTDTQYF. The chain links TRBV20-1 to TRBJ2-3, with D perhaps matching TRBD2 (5 bases). Germline CDR1 DFQATT, CDR2 SNEGSKA (reference sequence). The CDR3 spans 11 residues. Deletions cut 8 bases from V and 2 bases from J, with 8 bases between.

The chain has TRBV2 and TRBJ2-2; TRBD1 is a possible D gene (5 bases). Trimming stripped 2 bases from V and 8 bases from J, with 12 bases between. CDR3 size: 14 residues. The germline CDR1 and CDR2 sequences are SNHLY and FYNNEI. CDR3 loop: CASSERGSTGELFF. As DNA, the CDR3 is TGTGCCAGCAGTGAAAGGGGCTCGACAGGGGAGCTGTTTTTT. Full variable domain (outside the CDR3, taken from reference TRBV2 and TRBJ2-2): EPEVTQTPSHQVTQMGQEVILRCVPISNHLYFYWYRQILGQKVEFLVSFYNNEISEKSEIFDDQFSVERPDGSNFTLKIRSTKLEDSAMYFCASSERGSTGELFFGEGSRLTVL.

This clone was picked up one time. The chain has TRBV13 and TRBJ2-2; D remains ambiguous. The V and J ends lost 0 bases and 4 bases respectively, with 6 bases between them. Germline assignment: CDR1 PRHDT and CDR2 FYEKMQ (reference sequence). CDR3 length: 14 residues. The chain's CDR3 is CASSLGLSTGELFF. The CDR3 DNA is TGTGCCAGCAGCTTAGGCCTAAGCACCGGGGAGCTGTTTTTT.

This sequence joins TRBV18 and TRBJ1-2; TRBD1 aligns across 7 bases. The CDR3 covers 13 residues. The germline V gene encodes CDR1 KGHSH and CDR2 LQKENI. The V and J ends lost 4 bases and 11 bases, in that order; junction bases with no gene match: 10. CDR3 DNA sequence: TGTGCCAGCTCACTACAGGGGCGCAACTCATACACCTTC. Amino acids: CASSLQGRNSYTF.

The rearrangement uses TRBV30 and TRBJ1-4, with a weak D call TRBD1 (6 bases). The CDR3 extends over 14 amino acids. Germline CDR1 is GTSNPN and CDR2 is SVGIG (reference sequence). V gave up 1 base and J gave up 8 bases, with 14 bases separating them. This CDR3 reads CAWSALGAREKLFF. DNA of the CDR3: TGTGCCTGGAGTGCATTGGGGGCGAGGGAAAAACTGTTTTTT.

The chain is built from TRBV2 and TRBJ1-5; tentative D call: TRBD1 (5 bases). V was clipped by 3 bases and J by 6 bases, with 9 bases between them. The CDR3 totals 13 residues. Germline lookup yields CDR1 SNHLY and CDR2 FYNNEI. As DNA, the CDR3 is TGTGCCAGCAGTGACAGGGATGTTCAGCCCCAGCATTTT. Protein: CASSDRDVQPQHF.

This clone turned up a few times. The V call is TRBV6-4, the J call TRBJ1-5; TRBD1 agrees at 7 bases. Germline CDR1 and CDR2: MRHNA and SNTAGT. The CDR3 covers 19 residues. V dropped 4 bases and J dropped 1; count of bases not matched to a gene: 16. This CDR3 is CASSGPPETGTVSNQPQHF. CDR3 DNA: TGTGCCAGCAGTGGTCCCCCAGAAACCGGGACAGTAAGCAATCAGCCCCAGCATTTT.

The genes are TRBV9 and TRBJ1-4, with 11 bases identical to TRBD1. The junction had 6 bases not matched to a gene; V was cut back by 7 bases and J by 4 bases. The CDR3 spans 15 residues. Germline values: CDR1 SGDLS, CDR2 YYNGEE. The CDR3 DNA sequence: TGTGCCAGCGGGGACAGGGGGGCTGGTAATGAAAAACTGTTTTTT. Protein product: CASGDRGAGNEKLFF.

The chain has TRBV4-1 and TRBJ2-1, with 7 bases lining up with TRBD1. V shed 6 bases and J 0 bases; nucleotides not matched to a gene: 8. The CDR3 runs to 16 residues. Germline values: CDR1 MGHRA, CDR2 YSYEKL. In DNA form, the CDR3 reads TGCGCCAGCAGTCCGCAGGGGGTTCCCTCCTACAATGAGCAGTTCTTC. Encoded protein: CASSPQGVPSYNEQFF.

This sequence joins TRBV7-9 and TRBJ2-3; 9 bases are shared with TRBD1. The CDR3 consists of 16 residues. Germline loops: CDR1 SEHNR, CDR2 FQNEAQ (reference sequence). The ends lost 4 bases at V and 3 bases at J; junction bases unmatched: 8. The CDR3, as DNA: TGTGCCAGCAGCTCATTACAGGGGGCGCTTACAGATACGCAGTATTTT. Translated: CASSSLQGALTDTQYF.

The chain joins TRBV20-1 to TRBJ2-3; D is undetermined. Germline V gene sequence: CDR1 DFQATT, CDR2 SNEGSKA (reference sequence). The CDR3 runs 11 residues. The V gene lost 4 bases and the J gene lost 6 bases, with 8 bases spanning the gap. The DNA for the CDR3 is TGCAGTGCTACTTGGGCTGATACGCAGTATTTT. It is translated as CSATWADTQYF.

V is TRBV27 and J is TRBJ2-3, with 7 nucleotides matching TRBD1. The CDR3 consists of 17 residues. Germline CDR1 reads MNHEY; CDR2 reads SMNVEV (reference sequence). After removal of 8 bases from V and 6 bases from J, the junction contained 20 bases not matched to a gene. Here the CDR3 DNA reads TGTGCCAGCGTCATCAGGGGGAAGGGACCGCACAAGGATACGCAGTATTTT. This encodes CASVIRGKGPHKDTQYF.

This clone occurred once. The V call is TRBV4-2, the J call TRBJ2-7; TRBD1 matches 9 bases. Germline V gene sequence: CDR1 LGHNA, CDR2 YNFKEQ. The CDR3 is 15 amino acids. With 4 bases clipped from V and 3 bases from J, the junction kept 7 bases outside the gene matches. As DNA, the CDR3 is TGTGCCAGCAGCCGAGAGACAGGGGGTGACTACGAGCAGTACTTC. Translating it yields CASSRETGGDYEQYF.